These 13 T cell receptor beta chains were sequenced from one sample in a study of Ad26.COV2.S vaccination and SARS-CoV-2 variants. Specified treatment: 19 received Ad26.COV2.S at low or high dose, single or two shots; several received placebo; per-sample allocation not given. Specimens were obtained on day 63 following the first vaccine or placebo injection. Libraries were prepared by immunoSEQ multiplex PCR; TCRdb keeps only in-frame clonotypes and omits some of them. This table has approximately 420,000 clones, around nine tenths appearing once. The sample was peripheral blood, taken in a trial of Ad26.COV2.S vaccine versus placebo. These receptors all stem from a person between 18 and 65 years old who received the Ad26.COV2.S COVID-19 vaccine or a placebo.

The chain links TRBV7-9 to TRBJ2-1; 7 nucleotides match TRBD1. The germline gives CDR1 SEHNR, CDR2 FQNEAQ (reference sequence). V gave up 4 bases and J gave up 9 bases; unmatched junction bases: 6. CDR3 length equals 13 residues. CDR3: CASSSPTGLEQFF. CDR3 bases: TGTGCCAGCAGCTCTCCGACAGGGCTTGAGCAGTTCTTC.

The V call is TRBV5-4, the J call TRBJ1-3; maybe TRBD1 (6 bases). CDR1 and CDR2 (germline): SGHNT, YYREEE (reference sequence). The CDR3 totals 18 residues. Between the trimmed V and J ends, which lost 4 bases and 2 bases, there was a span of 22 bases. CDR3: CASSPNLGGASTGNTIYF. The CDR3 nucleotides read TGTGCCAGCAGCCCCAACCTCGGGGGGGCAAGCACTGGAAACACCATATATTTT.

This chain joins TRBV4-1 and TRBJ2-3; possible D gene TRBD2, 6 bases. Trimming left V 4 bases short and J 0 bases short, with 11 bases between. Germline V lookup: CDR1 MGHRA, CDR2 YSYEKL. CDR3 length: 15 amino acids. CDR3 region: CASSRSGTSTDTQYF. In nucleotides, the CDR3 is TGCGCCAGCAGCCGTTCTGGGACTAGCACAGATACGCAGTATTTT.

V usage is TRBV6-5 and J usage is TRBJ1-5; 9 positions agree with TRBD1. The junction had 7 bases not matched to a gene; V was cut back by 6 bases and J by 4 bases. Looked up from germline, CDR1 is MNHEY and CDR2 is SVGAGI. The CDR3 consists of 15 residues. The CDR3 nucleotides read TGTGCCAGCAGGCTATCGGGACAGGGTAATCAGCCCCAGCATTTT. Translating it yields CASRLSGQGNQPQHF.

This chain connects TRBV7-9 to TRBJ2-1; D ambiguous. The CDR3 sequence is 11 residues long. Trimming shortened V by 5 bases and J by 8 bases, and 7 bases separated the two germline ends. Germline V gene lookup returns CDR1 SEHNR and CDR2 FQNEAQ (reference sequence). The CDR3 region is CASSGFDEQFF. Here the CDR3 DNA reads TGTGCCAGCAGCGGGTTTGATGAGCAGTTCTTC.

The chain combines TRBV3-1 (or the pseudogene TRBV3-2) with TRBJ1-1; D remains unclear. This CDR3 spans 14 amino acids. The ends were cut back, 0 bases at V and 6 bases at J, with 11 bases in the middle. Germline V gene lookup returns CDR1 LGHDT and CDR2 YNNKEL (reference sequence). CDR3 in DNA: TGTGCCAGCAGCCAAGATTTCGTGAGATCTGAAGCTTTCTTT. Its protein is CASSQDFVRSEAFF.

DNA of the CDR3: TGTGCCAGCAGCCGCCACTCCTACAATGAGCAGTTCTTC. Translation gives CASSRHSYNEQFF. The rearrangement uses TRBV3-1 (or the pseudogene TRBV3-2) and TRBJ2-1; D is unresolved. Germline loops: CDR1 LGHDT, CDR2 YNNKEL (reference sequence). V lost 4 bases and J lost 0, with 4 bases in between. The length of the CDR3 is 13 residues.

DNA for the CDR3: TGTGCCAGCAGCCCAATGACGGAGAACACTGAAGCTTTCTTT. Protein product: CASSPMTENTEAFF. V is TRBV5-5 and J is TRBJ1-1; no definite D call. Trimming pared 4 bases from V and 1 base from J, leaving 11 bases between. Per germline, CDR1 SGHKS and CDR2 YYEKEE (reference sequence). This CDR3 has 14 amino acids.

The chain combines TRBV5-6 with TRBJ1-3, with D tentatively TRBD1 (5 bases). V lost 4 bases to trimming and J lost 0 bases, with 14 bases between them. The germline V gene encodes CDR1 SGHDT and CDR2 YYEEEE. The CDR3 runs to 16 residues. In DNA, the CDR3 is TGTGCCAGCAGCCCTCGGGGCCTAAGCTCTGGAAACACCATATATTTT. Protein product: CASSPRGLSSGNTIYF.

This chain uses TRBV19 with TRBJ1-2; D possibly corresponds to TRBD1 (5 bases). CDR3 size: 12 residues. Germline assignment: CDR1 LNHDA and CDR2 SQIVND (reference sequence). V was clipped by 10 bases and J by 8 bases, with 17 bases between them. This chain's CDR3 is CATEGSLRGYTF. As DNA, the CDR3 is TGTGCCACCGAGGGGTCTTTGCGGGGCTACACCTTC.

This rearrangement joins TRBV6-5 to TRBJ2-6, with D unclear. The CDR3 has 13 amino acids. Deletions cut 6 bases from V and 2 bases from J, with 5 bases between. The V gene's germline CDR1 is MNHEY and CDR2 SVGAGI. The CDR3 protein is CASRTAGANVLTF. The CDR3 DNA follows: TGTGCCAGCAGAACTGCTGGGGCCAACGTCCTGACTTTC.

The V and J genes are TRBV6-1 and TRBJ2-7, with D hard to call. The CDR3 runs to 13 residues. Germline V gene lookup returns CDR1 MNHNS and CDR2 SASEGT. Trimming left V 2 bases short and J 7 bases short, with 12 bases between. CDR3 sequence reads: CASSEPALDEQYF. The CDR3 region has the DNA TGTGCCAGCAGTGAACCTGCCTTGGATGAGCAGTACTTC.

The chain recombines TRBV10-3 with TRBJ2-3; TRBD2 matches at 15 bases. Germline CDR1 ENHRY, CDR2 SYGVKD. J gave up 2 bases and V 0 bases, and 3 bases lay outside the gene matches. This CDR3 is built from 18 residues. CDR3 in DNA: TGTGCCATCAGTGAGTCCGGACTAGCGGGGGGGTTCACAGATACGCAGTATTTT. Encoded protein: CAISESGLAGGFTDTQYF.